This T cell receptor beta chain was documented in a study of neoadjuvant anti-PD-1 for oral cavity cancer. TCRdb's copy holds only in-frame clones and misses some; the assay was immunoSEQ multiplex PCR. Altogether approximately 13,000 clones are present, 67% being singletons, with the ten largest covering 3%. The time point: after neoadjuvant nivolumab, at surgical resection. Stage II-IVA oral cavity squamous cell carcinoma was new and untreated by systemic or radiation therapy. V was clipped by 0 bases and J by 8 bases, with 14 bases between them. CDR3 length: 15 residues. From germline, CDR1 is SGDLS and CDR2 YYNGEE.

This rearrangement joins TRBV9 to TRBJ2-2; maybe TRBD2 (6 bases). This TCR came from a person aged 40 to 85 with oral cavity squamous cell carcinoma. Sequencing was performed on PBMCs, taken after nivolumab (anti-PD-1) treatment. This CDR3 is CASSVDWAGPGELFF. The CDR3 region has the DNA TGTGCCAGCAGCGTAGATTGGGCGGGGCCGGGGGAGCTGTTTTTT.